The rows below give T cell receptor beta chains drawn from one sample of a study of identifying expanded T cells in peripheral blood. Generated by immunoSEQ multiplex PCR, the TCRdb table keeps only in-frame clones and is missing some. This table holds 60,000 or so clones, under 85% found once. The specimen sequenced was blood. The receptors derive from a person between 18 and 75 years old in good health. CDR3s include the opening cysteine and the closing phenylalanine or tryptophan. The D gene is left open where the match is weak. Size is omitted from some rows. Given values are once, few, many or a class for expanded clones.

j_call,clone_size,cdr3_length,d_call,v_call,cdr3_nt,cdr3_aa
TRBJ1-1,few,14,.,TRBV7-8,TGTGCCAGCAGCTTATCTGGGGGAAGCACTGAAGCTTTCTTT,CASSLSGGSTEAFF
TRBJ1-1,.,16,.,TRBV5-4,TGTGCCAGCAGCTTGGGGCTCGGGCAGTCCCACACTGAAGCTTTCTTT,CASSLGLGQSHTEAFF
TRBJ2-5,.,15,TRBD2,TRBV5-6,TGTGCCAGCAGCCCCGAGCGGGGGGGCCCGGAGACCCAGTACTTC,CASSPERGGPETQYF
TRBJ2-3,.,15,TRBD2,TRBV9,TGTGCCAGCAGCGGGGCTAGCGGAAGCACAGATACGCAGTATTTT,CASSGASGSTDTQYF
TRBJ1-1,.,15,.,TRBV9,TGTGCCAGCAGCGTCCCTGGGCGGATGAACACTGAAGCTTTCTTT,CASSVPGRMNTEAFF
TRBJ1-2,.,11,.,TRBV6-5,TGTGCCAGCAGAATTGGGGATGGCTACACCTTC,CASRIGDGYTF
TRBJ1-1,.,13,TRBD1,TRBV29-1,TGCAGCGTTGGCACCGGGACAGGAGGAGGGGCTTTCTTT,CSVGTGTGGGAFF
TRBJ2-2,.,17,TRBD2,TRBV7-9,TGTGCCAGCAGCCCCCCCGGACTAGCGGGGAGATTGGGGGAGCTGTTTTTT,CASSPPGLAGRLGELFF
TRBJ2-3,.,15,TRBD2,TRBV6-1,TGTGCCAGCATTTTGCGGGGGGGCAGTACAGATACGCAGTATTTT,CASILRGGSTDTQYF
TRBJ2-1,.,15,TRBD1,TRBV5-1,TGCGCCAGCAGCTCAACAGGGGGCGGGTACAATGAGCAGTTCTTC,CASSSTGGGYNEQFF
TRBJ1-5,.,15,.,TRBV19,TGTGCCAGTAGTATTCCGGGGGCGAGAGGTCAGCCCCAGCATTTT,CASSIPGARGQPQHF
TRBJ1-3,.,17,.,TRBV7-2,TGTGCCAGCAGCTCCCAGGGAGGGTCCTACTCTGGAAACACCATATATTTT,CASSSQGGSYSGNTIYF
TRBJ2-1,.,15,.,TRBV9,TGTGCCAGCAGCGTAGCGGGGGGCCCCTACAATGAGCAGTTCTTC,CASSVAGGPYNEQFF
TRBJ2-1,.,14,.,TRBV10-3,TGTGCCATCAGTGAACTGTCCCCGCTCTATGAGCAGTTCTTC,CAISELSPLYEQFF
TRBJ2-5,.,14,.,TRBV30,TGTGCCTGGAGGCCTCAGGGCCCCCAAGAGACCCAGTACTTC,CAWRPQGPQETQYF
TRBJ1-1,.,15,.,TRBV10-3,TGTGCCATCAGTGAGCGAACAGGGAGTTTCACTGAAGCTTTCTTT,CAISERTGSFTEAFF
TRBJ1-6,.,15,.,TRBV27,TGTGCCAGCTCCCCCCCTAGGGCCGGGAATTCACCCCTCCACTTT,CASSPPRAGNSPLHF
TRBJ1-2,.,14,TRBD1,TRBV5-4,TGTGCCAGCAGCGTGGACAGGGGCGGTTATGGCTACACCTTC,CASSVDRGGYGYTF
TRBJ2-5,.,15,TRBD2,TRBV7-3,TGTGCCAGCAGGCCCAGCGGGGCCTTGGGAGAGACCCAGTACTTC,CASRPSGALGETQYF
TRBJ2-3,.,11,.,TRBV29-1,TGCAGCGTTGAAGAGGGGTATACGCAGTATTTT,CSVEEGYTQYF
TRBJ1-2,.,15,.,TRBV4-1,TGCGCCAGCAGCCCCCAGACCTCGCTTTCCGCTGGCTACACCTTC,CASSPQTSLSAGYTF
TRBJ2-7,once,14,TRBD2,TRBV5-1,TGCGCCAGCAAGCTGCGGGAGGGTTCCTACGAGCAGTACTTC,CASKLREGSYEQYF
TRBJ2-3,few,14,.,TRBV6-6,TGTGCCAGCAGGGCTAGCAGTTGGACAGATACGCAGTATTTT,CASRASSWTDTQYF
TRBJ2-1,.,12,.,TRBV7-8,TGTGCCAGCAGCTTACGGGACAATGAGCAGTTCTTC,CASSLRDNEQFF
TRBJ2-2,.,17,TRBD2,TRBV5-1,TGCGCCAGCAGCTCAGGAGAACTAGCGAGATACACCGGGGAGCTGTTTTTT,CASSSGELARYTGELFF
TRBJ2-5,.,14,.,TRBV5-5,TGTGCCAGCAGCGACCTAGCGCACCAAGAGACCCAGTACTTC,CASSDLAHQETQYF
TRBJ1-5,.,14,.,TRBV19,TGTGCCAGTAGTACGGTTGGAAGCAATCAGCCCCAGCATTTT,CASSTVGSNQPQHF
TRBJ1-3,.,13,.,TRBV30,TGTGCCTGGGCCTCCCTAGCTGGAAACACCATATATTTT,CAWASLAGNTIYF
TRBJ2-5,.,16,TRBD2,TRBV2,TGTGCCAGCGCCCTAGCGGGGGGGCCGGGGCAAGAGACCCAGTACTTC,CASALAGGPGQETQYF
TRBJ2-2,few,14,.,TRBV19,TGTGCCAGTAATGGCGGGACGAACACCGGGGAGCTGTTTTTT,CASNGGTNTGELFF
TRBJ1-6,few,13,.,TRBV30,TGTGCCTGGATGGTGCAGGGAAGATCACCCCTCCACTTT,CAWMVQGRSPLHF